Presented here are 17 T cell receptor beta chains from one specimen sequenced in a study of blood T cell repertoires in COVID-19. The method was immunoSEQ multiplex PCR; TCRdb's version includes in-frame clones alone and lacks a portion of them. The data show approximately 210,000 clones, 89% seen once. Sequencing was carried out using peripheral blood. Receptor source: a woman aged 40-49 years with acute or convalescent COVID-19.

The V call is TRBV4-1, the J call TRBJ1-6; D gene uncertain. V lost 2 bases and J lost 6, with 8 bases in between. Germline V gene sequence: CDR1 MGHRA, CDR2 YSYEKL. CDR3 length: 14 residues. The CDR3 bases are TGCGCCAGCAGCCAAATCCTCGGTAATTCACCCCTCCACTTT. Protein sequence: CASSQILGNSPLHF.

The chain uses TRBV5-5 and TRBJ1-2; D gene ambiguous. Trimming stripped 0 bases from V and 4 bases from J, with 13 bases between. Germline loops: CDR1 SGHKS, CDR2 YYEKEE (reference sequence). The CDR3 spans 15 residues. The CDR3 sequence: CASSLDPGFSYGYTF. The CDR3 DNA reads TGTGCCAGCAGCTTGGATCCGGGGTTCTCCTATGGCTACACCTTC.

The chain uses TRBV4-1 and TRBJ2-1; TRBD1 agrees at 7 bases. CDR1 and CDR2 (germline): MGHRA, YSYEKL. V lost 7 bases and J lost 8; bases outside the gene matches: 2. The CDR3 covers 11 residues. The CDR3 coding sequence is TGCGCCAGCAAACAGGGGCATGAGCAGTTCTTC. This sequence encodes CASKQGHEQFF.

The rearrangement uses TRBV9 and TRBJ1-3, with D possibly matching TRBD1 (6 bases). CDR3 length: 17 residues. Germline CDR1 is SGDLS and CDR2 is YYNGEE. The V end was cut by 4 bases, the J end by 0 bases, with 17 bases between. The CDR3 is CASSKPDRWDSGNTIYF. CDR3 DNA sequence: TGTGCCAGCAGCAAGCCGGACAGATGGGACTCTGGAAACACCATATATTTT.

The rearrangement links TRBV18 to TRBJ2-7, with a possible D match to TRBD1 (5 bases). The CDR3 runs to 12 residues. Germline lookup yields CDR1 KGHSH and CDR2 LQKENI. V shed 5 bases and J shed 2 bases, with 7 bases lying between them. CDR3: CASSTDTYEQYV. The CDR3 nucleotides are TGTGCCAGCTCAACGGACACCTACGAGCAGTACGTC.

The V gene is TRBV9, the J gene TRBJ2-2, with D hard to call. The CDR3 covers 12 residues. V lost 3 bases, J lost 8 bases, and 8 bases lay in between. Germline assignment: CDR1 SGDLS and CDR2 YYNGEE. CDR3 loop: CASSEPNGELFF. Here the CDR3 DNA reads TGTGCCAGCAGCGAGCCGAATGGGGAGCTGTTTTTT.

This clone turned up a few times. The rearrangement links TRBV4-2 to TRBJ1-5; 9 bases agree with TRBD1. The CDR3 totals 16 residues. Trimming removed 0 bases from V and 4 bases from J; junction bases left unmatched: 4. The V gene's germline CDR1 is LGHNA and CDR2 YNFKEQ. This chain's CDR3 is CASSQDKTGGNQPQHF. CDR3 nucleotide sequence: TGTGCCAGCAGCCAAGATAAGACAGGGGGGAATCAGCCCCAGCATTTT.

This clone was counted between two and nine times. This chain uses TRBV9 with TRBJ1-3; perhaps TRBD1 as D (6 bases). CDR1 and CDR2 (germline): SGDLS, YYNGEE. V was trimmed by 0 bases and J by 4 bases, leaving 14 bases between them. This CDR3 has 16 amino acids. CDR3 protein: CASSVGSSGTGNTIYF. The CDR3 nucleotides read TGTGCCAGCAGCGTAGGGTCCTCCGGGACAGGAAACACCATATATTTT. The full variable domain, with the rest looked up from reference TRBV9 and TRBJ1-3, is DSGVTQTPKHLITATGQRVTLRCSPRSGDLSVYWYQQSLDQGLQFLIQYYNGEERAKGNILERFSAQQFPDLHSELNLSSLELGDSALYFCASSVGSSGTGNTIYFGEGSWLTVV.

The chain uses TRBV9 and TRBJ2-7; the match to TRBD2 covers 8 bases. The length of the CDR3 is 16 residues. After removal of 0 bases from V and 7 bases from J, the junction contained 12 bases not matched to a gene. Germline assignment: CDR1 SGDLS and CDR2 YYNGEE. The CDR3 region is CASSVAVAGGAREQYV. Here the CDR3 DNA reads TGTGCCAGCAGCGTAGCAGTAGCCGGGGGGGCTCGAGAGCAGTACGTC.

The chain carries TRBV2 and TRBJ2-5, with D perhaps TRBD1 (6 bases). V lost 7 bases and J lost 2, with 14 bases in between. The CDR3 runs to 14 residues. Germline lookup yields CDR1 SNHLY and CDR2 FYNNEI. CDR3 protein: CASNDPGTQETQYF. CDR3 in DNA: TGTGCCAGCAACGATCCCGGGACACAAGAGACCCAGTACTTC.

This CDR3 reads CASSLRGQGGTEAFF. As DNA, the CDR3 is TGCGCCAGCAGCTTACGGGGACAGGGAGGCACTGAAGCTTTCTTT. V usage is TRBV5-1 and J usage is TRBJ1-1; TRBD1 matches 9 bases. This CDR3 is 15 amino acids long. The junction had 6 bases not matched to a gene; V was cut back by 2 bases and J by 4 bases. Germline V gene lookup returns CDR1 SGHRS and CDR2 YFSETQ.

The chain recombines TRBV30 with TRBJ2-5; perhaps TRBD1 as D (6 bases). The V end was cut by 1 base, the J end by 9 bases, with 9 bases between. Germline CDR1 and CDR2: GTSNPN and SVGIG (reference sequence). The CDR3 runs to 11 residues. Written as DNA, the CDR3 is TGTGCCTGGAGTGACAGGGCGGCCCAGTACTTC. It encodes CAWSDRAAQYF.

This clone was recorded only once. The chain links TRBV19 to TRBJ1-2; the match to TRBD1 covers 7 bases. In germline, CDR1 is LNHDA, CDR2 SQIVND (reference sequence). Unmatched junction bases numbered 15, after V lost 10 bases and J lost 1 base. This CDR3 has 16 residues. The CDR3 DNA reads as TGTGCCACCTCCGTGCGGGACAGCGAGATTAACTATGGCTACACCTTC. This codes for CATSVRDSEINYGYTF. Full variable domain (rest looked up from reference TRBV19 and TRBJ1-2): DGGITQSPKYLFRKEGQNVTLSCEQNLNHDAMYWYRQDPGQGLRLIYYSQIVNDFQKGDIAEGYSVSREKKESFPLTVTSAQKNPTAFYLCATSVRDSEINYGYTFGSGTRLTVV.

This clone occurred once. The V and J genes are TRBV9 and TRBJ1-1; a weak D match, TRBD1 (5 bases). CDR3 length: 15 amino acids. Trimming stripped 0 bases from V and 5 bases from J, with 14 bases between. Germline V gene data show CDR1 as SGDLS and CDR2 as YYNGEE. The CDR3, as DNA: TGTGCCAGCAGCGTAGGTCCGGGGGGGAGTACTGAAGCTTTCTTT. It translates to CASSVGPGGSTEAFF.

This chain joins TRBV7-2 and TRBJ1-5; D is uncertain. The CDR3 length is 13 residues. V lost 5 bases and J 10 bases, leaving 15 bases between the germline ends. Germline lookup yields CDR1 SGHTA and CDR2 FQGNSA. The chain's CDR3 is CASSQEMFQPQHF. Here the CDR3 DNA reads TGTGCCAGCAGCCAAGAGATGTTCCAACCCCAGCATTTT.

The CDR3 spells CASSPSTGVVDQPQHF. The CDR3 region has the DNA TGTGCCAGCAGCCCGTCAACGGGGGTAGTTGATCAGCCCCAGCATTTT. The V call is TRBV7-9, the J call TRBJ1-5; D might be TRBD1 (5 bases). The CDR3 loop spans 16 amino acids. Germline CDR1 reads SEHNR; CDR2 reads FQNEAQ (reference sequence). Trimming left V 5 bases short and J 5 bases short, with 19 bases between.

The chain has TRBV5-1 and TRBJ2-5; the match to TRBD2 covers 9 bases. The germline CDR1 and CDR2 sequences are SGHRS and YFSETQ. This CDR3 is 16 amino acids long. The trim removed 3 bases at V and 0 bases at J, leaving 6 bases unmatched. The CDR3, as DNA: TGCGCCAGCAGCTGGGGGACTAGCAGATACCAAGAGACCCAGTACTTC. Protein: CASSWGTSRYQETQYF.